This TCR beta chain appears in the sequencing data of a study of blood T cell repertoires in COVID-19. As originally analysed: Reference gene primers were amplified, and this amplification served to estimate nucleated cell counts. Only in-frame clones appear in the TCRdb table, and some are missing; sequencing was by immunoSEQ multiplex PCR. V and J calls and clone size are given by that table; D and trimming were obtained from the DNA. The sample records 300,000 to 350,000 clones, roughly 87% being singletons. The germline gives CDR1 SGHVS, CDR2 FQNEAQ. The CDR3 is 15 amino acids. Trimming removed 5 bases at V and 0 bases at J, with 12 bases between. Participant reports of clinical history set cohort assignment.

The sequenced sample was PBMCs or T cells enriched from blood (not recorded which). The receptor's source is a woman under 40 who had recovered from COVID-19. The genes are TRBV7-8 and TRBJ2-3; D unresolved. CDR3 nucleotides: TGTGCCAGCAGCCCACTAACATCTAGCACAGATACGCAGTATTTT. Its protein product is CASSPLTSSTDTQYF.